A selection of T cell receptor beta chains follows, all from one sample in a study of beta chain features in type 1 diabetes. Sequenced by immunoSEQ multiplex PCR; TCRdb stores in-frame clones only, minus some. Among 110,000 to 150,000 clones listed, 6.9% were seen once. The specimen was central memory CD4+ T cells from blood. Receptors originate from a woman between 25 and 40 years old in good health. Both conserved end residues are part of each CDR3. The D gene is left open where the match is weak. The listing skips clone size in some rows; elsewhere it reads once, few, many or a size class.

V: TRBV30
J: TRBJ1-5
size: few
D: TRBD1
length: 15
DNA: TGTGCCTGGAGTCCCCCGGGGCAGGGGGATCAGCCCCAGCATTTT
CDR3: CAWSPPGQGDQPQHF

V: TRBV18
J: TRBJ2-7
size: -
D: TRBD1
length: 11
DNA: TGTGCCAGCTCACCTGGGGGACAGAGTCACTTC
CDR3: CASSPGGQSHF

V: TRBV28
J: TRBJ1-5
size: -
D: -
length: 14
DNA: TGTGCCAGCAGGGAAACAGGGACGCATCAGCCCCAGCATTTT
CDR3: CASRETGTHQPQHF

V: TRBV7-7
J: TRBJ2-5
size: -
D: TRBD1
length: 17
DNA: TGTGCTAGCAGCACCCGACAGGGAAGCTTTTACTTGGAGACCCAGTACTTC
CDR3: CASSTRQGSFYLETQYF

V: TRBV29-1
J: TRBJ2-2
size: many
D: TRBD1
length: 16
DNA: TGCAGCGTAGACACGGGGACAGGGCTGGGCACCGGGGAGCTGTTTTTT
CDR3: CSVDTGTGLGTGELFF

V: TRBV29-1
J: TRBJ1-2
size: many
D: -
length: 13
DNA: TGCAGCGTGGGCGACAGCGTAAACTATGGCTACACCTTC
CDR3: CSVGDSVNYGYTF

V: TRBV5-1
J: TRBJ2-7
size: -
D: -
length: 11
DNA: TGCGCCAGCAGCTTAGACTATGAGCAGTACTTC
CDR3: CASSLDYEQYF

V: TRBV18
J: TRBJ2-7
size: -
D: -
length: 14
DNA: TGTGCCAGCTCACCGGACGGGGTGGTCGGTGGGCAGTACTTC
CDR3: CASSPDGVVGGQYF

V: TRBV11-2
J: TRBJ1-1
size: -
D: -
length: 13
DNA: TGTGCCAGCAGCTACATCCAGGGAACTGAAGCTTTCTTT
CDR3: CASSYIQGTEAFF

V: TRBV7-3
J: TRBJ2-4
size: few
D: TRBD1
length: 14
DNA: TGTGCCAGCAGCCCTATGGGACAGGGAGGCATTCAGTACTTC
CDR3: CASSPMGQGGIQYF

V: TRBV29-1
J: TRBJ2-7
size: -
D: TRBD1
length: 15
DNA: TGCAGCGTGAATACCGGGACAGGGGGGATCTACGAGCAGTACTTC
CDR3: CSVNTGTGGIYEQYF

V: TRBV2
J: TRBJ2-2
size: -
D: TRBD1
length: 15
DNA: TGTGCCAGCAGTGTCAACAGGGGGAAAACCGGGGAGCTGTTTTTT
CDR3: CASSVNRGKTGELFF

V: TRBV19
J: TRBJ2-2
size: few
D: TRBD2
length: 19
DNA: TGTGCCAGTAGCCGGAACAAGCGGGAGGGCCCTCTTGGCACCGGGGAGCTGTTTTTT
CDR3: CASSRNKREGPLGTGELFF

V: TRBV11-2
J: TRBJ2-2
size: -
D: -
length: 16
DNA: TGTGCCAGCAGCTTGATTTCGGGTGTAAATACCGGGGAGCTGTTTTTT
CDR3: CASSLISGVNTGELFF

V: TRBV30
J: TRBJ1-5
size: many
D: TRBD1
length: 14
DNA: TGTGCCTGGACGGAGCAGGGGGTCAATCAGCCCCAGCATTTT
CDR3: CAWTEQGVNQPQHF

V: TRBV6-6
J: TRBJ2-1
size: -
D: TRBD2
length: 14
DNA: TGTGCCAGCATAGAGGCTAGCGGGACCAATGAGCAGTTCTTC
CDR3: CASIEASGTNEQFF

V: TRBV7-2
J: TRBJ2-5
size: -
D: TRBD2
length: 17
DNA: TGTGCCAGCAGCTCAATTTTAAGCGGGAGAAGAGAAGAGACCCAGTACTTC
CDR3: CASSSILSGRREETQYF

V: TRBV18
J: TRBJ1-5
size: -
D: -
length: 15
DNA: TGTGCCAGCTCACCGGCAGGGGCCAGCAATCAGCCCCAGCATTTT
CDR3: CASSPAGASNQPQHF

V: TRBV4-2
J: TRBJ2-1
size: -
D: -
length: 14
DNA: TGTGCCAGCAGCCAAGAAGGGGCTTACAATGAGCAGTTCTTC
CDR3: CASSQEGAYNEQFF

V: TRBV29-1
J: TRBJ2-1
size: many
D: TRBD2
length: 14
DNA: TGCAGCGTTGCCGGGACTAGCGGGAACAATGAGCAGTTCTTC
CDR3: CSVAGTSGNNEQFF

V: TRBV7-3
J: TRBJ1-1
size: few
D: -
length: 14
DNA: TGTGCCAGCAGCTTAGTTCCTGGACAGATTGAAGCTTTCTTT
CDR3: CASSLVPGQIEAFF

V: TRBV25-1
J: TRBJ2-7
size: few
D: -
length: 13
DNA: TGTGCCAGCAAAAGCGAAAATACATACGAGCAGTACTTC
CDR3: CASKSENTYEQYF

V: TRBV14
J: TRBJ2-5
size: few
D: TRBD2
length: 16
DNA: TGTGCCAGCAGCCAGGGGGTAACTAGCGGGCGAGAGACCCAGTACTTC
CDR3: CASSQGVTSGRETQYF

V: TRBV5-4
J: TRBJ2-7
size: few
D: TRBD1
length: 15
DNA: TGTGCCAGCAGCCCGAGATTGACAGGGGGCGACGAGCAGTACTTC
CDR3: CASSPRLTGGDEQYF

V: TRBV19
J: TRBJ1-1
size: -
D: -
length: 14
DNA: TGTGCCAGTAGTGCTGAATTTGGGTACGAGGCAGCTTTCTTT
CDR3: CASSAEFGYEAAFF

V: TRBV7-2
J: TRBJ1-2
size: few
D: -
length: 13
DNA: TGTGCCAGCAGCCCTCCCGGAGAGCGAGGCTACACCTTC
CDR3: CASSPPGERGYTF

V: TRBV18
J: TRBJ2-4
size: few
D: -
length: 11
DNA: TGTGCCAGCTCATCTGAAAACATTCAGTACTTC
CDR3: CASSSENIQYF